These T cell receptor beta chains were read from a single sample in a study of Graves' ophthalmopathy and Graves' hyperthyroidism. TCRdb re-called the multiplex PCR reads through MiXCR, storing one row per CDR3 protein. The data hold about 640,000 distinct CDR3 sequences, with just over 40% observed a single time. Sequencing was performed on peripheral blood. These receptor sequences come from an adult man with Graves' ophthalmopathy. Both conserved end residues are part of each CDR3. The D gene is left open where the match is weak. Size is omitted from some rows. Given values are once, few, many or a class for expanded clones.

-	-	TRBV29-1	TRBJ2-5	TGCAGCGTAGTAGCTGGGGACTTGTACCAAGAGACCCAGTACTTC	CSVVAGDLYQETQYF
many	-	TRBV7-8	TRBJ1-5	TGTGCCAGCAGCTTCGAAAGTAGCAATCAGCCCCAGCATTTT	CASSFESSNQPQHF
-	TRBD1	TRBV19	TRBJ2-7	TGTGCCAGTAGTATAGAAGACAGGGAAGCCTACGAGCAGTACTTC	CASSIEDREAYEQYF
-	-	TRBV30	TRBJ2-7	TGTGCCTGGAGTGCCCGCTATGTTGAAGGCGAGCAGTACTTC	CAWSARYVEGEQYF
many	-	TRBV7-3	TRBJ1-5	TGTGCCAGCAGCCCCCCCGGGACATTGAATCAGCCCCAGCATTTT	CASSPPGTLNQPQHF
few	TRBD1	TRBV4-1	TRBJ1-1	TGCGCCAGCAGCGCCCAACAGGGGGTGAGGACTGAAGCTTTCTTT	CASSAQQGVRTEAFF
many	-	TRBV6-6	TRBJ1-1	TGTGCGAAGAAGGGACGGCATGAAGCTTTCTTT	CAKKGRHEAFF
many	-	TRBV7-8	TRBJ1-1	TGTGCCAGCAGCACCCGGGGAGGGATGAACACTGAAGCTTTCTTT	CASSTRGGMNTEAFF
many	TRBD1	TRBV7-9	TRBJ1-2	TGTGCCAGCAGCGTACAGGGGGCGGCTAACTATGGCTACACCTTC	CASSVQGAANYGYTF
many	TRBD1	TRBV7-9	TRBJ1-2	TGTGCCAGCAGCTTAGAGGAAGACAGGGCCTATGGCTACACCTTC	CASSLEEDRAYGYTF
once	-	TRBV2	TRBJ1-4	TGTGCCAGCAAGGGTCCCTTAGGTGAAAAACTGTTTTTT	CASKGPLGEKLFF
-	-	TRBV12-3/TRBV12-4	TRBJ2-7	TGTGCCAGCAGTATGGAAGTAGGGATCTCCTACGAGCAGTACTTC	CASSMEVGISYEQYF
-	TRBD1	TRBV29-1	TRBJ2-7	TGCAGCGTTGAGGACAGGGCCATGGGCGAGCAGTACTTC	CSVEDRAMGEQYF
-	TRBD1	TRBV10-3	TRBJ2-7	TGTGCTATCGGGGACAGGGGTACCGAGCAGTACTTC	CAIGDRGTEQYF
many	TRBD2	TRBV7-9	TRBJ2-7	TGTGCCAGCAGCTTAGCGGGCGGGAGCTGGCACGAGCAGTACTTC	CASSLAGGSWHEQYF
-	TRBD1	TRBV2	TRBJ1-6	TGTGCCAGCAGTGAAGCCTCCGGGACAGGGGTATCACCCCTCCACTTT	CASSEASGTGVSPLHF
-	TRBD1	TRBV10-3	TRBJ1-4	TGTGCCAGCAGGTGGACAGGGGGCCTGGAGGAAAAACTGTTTTTT	CASRWTGGLEEKLFF
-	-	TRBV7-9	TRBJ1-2	TGTGCCAGCAGTGATTCAAGGGGTTCTGGCTACACCTTC	CASSDSRGSGYTF
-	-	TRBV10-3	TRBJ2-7	TGTGCCAGCAGTGAACGGGGGGACACATACGAGCAGTACTTC	CASSERGDTYEQYF
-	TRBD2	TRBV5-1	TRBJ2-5	TGCGCCAGCAGCTTGCTGGTAGCGGGAGGTGGAGAGACCCAGTACTTC	CASSLLVAGGGETQYF
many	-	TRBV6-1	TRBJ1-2	TGTGCCAGCAGTGAATCGGACAGCTATGGCTACACCTTC	CASSESDSYGYTF
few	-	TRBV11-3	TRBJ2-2	TGTGCCAGCAGCTTACACAGAAACACCGGGGAGCTGTTTTTT	CASSLHRNTGELFF
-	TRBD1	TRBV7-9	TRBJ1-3	TGTGCCAGCAGCTCACAGGGGGCTGGAAACACCATATATTTT	CASSSQGAGNTIYF
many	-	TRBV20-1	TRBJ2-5	TGCAGTGCTGGACCGACGCAAGAGACCCAGTACTTC	CSAGPTQETQYF
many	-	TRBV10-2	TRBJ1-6	TGCGCCAGCAGTGAGTCAGTAGGGCAGGCACCCCTCCACTTT	CASSESVGQAPLHF
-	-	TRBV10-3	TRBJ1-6	TGTGCCATCAGGGCTGGGAATTCACCCCTCCACTTT	CAIRAGNSPLHF
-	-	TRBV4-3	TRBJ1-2	TGCGCCAGCAGCCAAGATTCCGTTCGAGGCTACACCTTC	CASSQDSVRGYTF
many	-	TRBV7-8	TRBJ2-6	TGTGCCAGCAGCTTATCGCTTTTCTCTGGGGCCAACGTCCTGACTTTC	CASSLSLFSGANVLTF
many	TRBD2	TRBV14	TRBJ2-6	TGTGCCAGCAGCCTCTCAAGGGACTACTTAGGGGCCAACGTCCTGACTTTC	CASSLSRDYLGANVLTF
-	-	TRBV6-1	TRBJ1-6	TGTGCCAGCAGTTACGTGGTTACACCCCTCCACTTT	CASSYVVTPLHF
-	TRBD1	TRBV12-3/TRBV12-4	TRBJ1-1	TGTGCCAGCACTATTCAGGGGGCAATAGCTTTCTTT	CASTIQGAIAFF
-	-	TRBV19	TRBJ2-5	TGTGCCAGTACCAGAGAGGGAGAGGGAGCGGAGACCCAGTACTTC	CASTREGEGAETQYF
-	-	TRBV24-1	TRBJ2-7	TGTGCCACCAGTGACTCCCCCGGGGGAGGTATCCACGAGCAGTACTTC	CATSDSPGGGIHEQYF
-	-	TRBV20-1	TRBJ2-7	TGCAGTGCTAGAGATCGGCAGAGCTCCTACGAGCAGTACTTC	CSARDRQSSYEQYF
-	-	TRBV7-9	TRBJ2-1	TGTGCCAGCAGCCCCCGGGGGTTTCGTGAGCAGTTCTTC	CASSPRGFREQFF
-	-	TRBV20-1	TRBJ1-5	TGCAGTGCCCGGGCGCAAAGCTATCAGCCCCAGCATTTT	CSARAQSYQPQHF